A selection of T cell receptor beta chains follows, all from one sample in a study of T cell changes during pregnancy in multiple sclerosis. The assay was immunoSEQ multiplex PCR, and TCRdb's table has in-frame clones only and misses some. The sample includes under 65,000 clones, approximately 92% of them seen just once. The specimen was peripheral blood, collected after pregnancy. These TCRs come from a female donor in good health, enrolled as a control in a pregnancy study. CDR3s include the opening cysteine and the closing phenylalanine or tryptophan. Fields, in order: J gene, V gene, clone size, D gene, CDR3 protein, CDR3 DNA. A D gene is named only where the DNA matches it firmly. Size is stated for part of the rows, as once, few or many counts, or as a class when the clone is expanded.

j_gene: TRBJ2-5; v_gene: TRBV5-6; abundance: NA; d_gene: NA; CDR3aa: CASSSDRETQYF; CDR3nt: TGTGCCAGCAGCTCTGACAGGGAGACCCAGTACTTC
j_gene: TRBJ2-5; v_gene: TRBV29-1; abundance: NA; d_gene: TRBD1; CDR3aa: CSVDTGQELTTQYF; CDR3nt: TGCAGCGTTGACACGGGACAGGAGTTGACGACCCAGTACTTC
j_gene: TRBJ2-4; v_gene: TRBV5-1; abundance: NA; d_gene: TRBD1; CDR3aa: CASSWTGTGDDKNIQYF; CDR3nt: TGCGCCAGCAGCTGGACCGGGACAGGGGATGACAAAAACATTCAGTACTTC
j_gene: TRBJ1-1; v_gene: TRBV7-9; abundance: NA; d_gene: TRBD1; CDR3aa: CASSDADRGRSTEAFF; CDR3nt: TGTGCCAGCAGCGACGCGGACAGGGGGCGGAGCACTGAAGCTTTCTTT
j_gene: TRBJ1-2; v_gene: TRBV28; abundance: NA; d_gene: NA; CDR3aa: CASRQGLSGGYTF; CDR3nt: TGTGCCAGCAGACAGGGCCTATCGGGAGGCTACACCTTC
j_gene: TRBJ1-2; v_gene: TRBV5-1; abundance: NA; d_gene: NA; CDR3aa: CASRTGNYGYTF; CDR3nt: TGCGCCAGCAGGACGGGGAACTATGGCTACACCTTC
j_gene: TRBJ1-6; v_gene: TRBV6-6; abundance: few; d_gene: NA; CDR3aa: CASRGMDNSPLHF; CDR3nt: TGTGCCAGCCGAGGAATGGATAATTCACCCCTCCACTTT
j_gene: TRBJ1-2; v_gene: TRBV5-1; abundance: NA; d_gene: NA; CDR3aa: CASSQDSRGYTF; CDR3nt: TGCGCCAGCAGCCAGGACTCGAGGGGCTACACCTTC
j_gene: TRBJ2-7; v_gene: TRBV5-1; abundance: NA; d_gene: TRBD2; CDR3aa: CASSHGTSDAYEQYF; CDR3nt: TGCGCCAGCAGCCATGGGACTAGCGACGCCTACGAGCAGTACTTC
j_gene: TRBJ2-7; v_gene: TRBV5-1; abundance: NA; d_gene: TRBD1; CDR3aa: CASSLQGLSYEQYF; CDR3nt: TGCGCCAGCAGCTTACAGGGGCTATCCTACGAGCAGTACTTC
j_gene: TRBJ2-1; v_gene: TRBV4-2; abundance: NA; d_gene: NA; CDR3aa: CASSQDGGSSYNEQFF; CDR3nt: TGTGCCAGCAGCCAAGACGGAGGGAGCTCCTACAATGAGCAGTTCTTC